The 9 T cell receptor beta chains below all came from one sample that was sequenced in a study of cytomegalovirus exposure and HLA in healthy donors. This PCR relied on a set of 60 Vbeta primers and 13 Jbeta primers. Sequencing was performed with immunoSEQ multiplex PCR; in TCRdb, only in-frame clones are kept and a portion is missing. The profile shows 55,000 to 65,000 clones, 65% to 85% of them singletons. The sequenced sample consisted of PBMCs. The receptors were gathered from a male donor in good health and CMV-seronegative.

V and J are TRBV10-3 and TRBJ1-3, with 9 bases identical to TRBD1. After removal of 7 bases from V and 0 bases from J, the junction contained 7 bases not matched to a gene. The V gene's germline CDR1 is ENHRY and CDR2 SYGVKD. CDR3 size: 16 residues. As DNA, the CDR3 is TGTGCCATCACCCAGGGACAGGGAAACTCTGGAAACACCATATATTTT. Translating it yields CAITQGQGNSGNTIYF.

This chain links TRBV6-6 with TRBJ2-5; the match to TRBD1 covers 8 bases. The CDR3 has 15 amino acids. Germline CDR1 and CDR2: MNHNY and SVGAGI (reference sequence). V was pared by 6 bases and J by 1 base, with 7 bases of the junction left unmatched. The CDR3 is CASSRGTGIQETQYF. The CDR3 DNA reads as TGTGCCAGCAGCCGCGGGACAGGTATCCAAGAGACCCAGTACTTC.

The V call is TRBV7-2, the J call TRBJ1-2; 9 bases map to TRBD1. With V trimmed by 5 bases and J by 5 bases, 9 bases remained unmatched. This CDR3 contains 15 residues. Germline CDR1 and CDR2: SGHTA and FQGNSA. CDR3 bases: TGTGCCAGCAGCCTTGAGTACAGGGGGCTTTATGGCTACACCTTC. It specifies CASSLEYRGLYGYTF.

V is TRBV4-3 and J is TRBJ1-4, with unresolved D. The CDR3 sequence is 15 residues long. Trimming removed 1 base at V and 8 bases at J, with 14 bases between. Germline V gene data show CDR1 as LGHNA and CDR2 as YSLEER. In DNA form, the CDR3 reads TGCGCCAGCAGCCAAGGGGCAGGTAAAGGAGAAAAACTGTTTTTT. Translating gives CASSQGAGKGEKLFF.

The chain joins TRBV6-1 to TRBJ2-7; 12 bases line up with TRBD2. Per germline, CDR1 MNHNS and CDR2 SASEGT. This CDR3 spans 19 amino acids. The trim removed 0 bases at V and 1 base at J, leaving 10 bases unmatched. Here the CDR3 DNA reads TGTGCCAGCAGTGAAGCGGGACTAGCGGGTTTTACGGGATCCTACGAGCAGTACTTC. Encoded protein: CASSEAGLAGFTGSYEQYF.

CDR3: CASSLFREASTGELFF. The DNA for the CDR3 is TGCGCCAGCAGCTTGTTCAGGGAGGCTAGTACCGGGGAGCTGTTTTTT. This chain connects TRBV5-1 to TRBJ2-2; perhaps TRBD2 as D (6 bases). Germline-derived CDR1 and CDR2 are SGHRS and YFSETQ. This CDR3 contains 16 residues. Trimming stripped 1 base from V and 5 bases from J, with 15 bases between.

The V call is TRBV21-1, the J call TRBJ2-5; TRBD1 is taken as the D call from the table, unchecked against the DNA. The J call is in doubt because the DNA end fits TRBJ2-7 better. TRBV21-1 constitutes a pseudogene. The CDR3 spans 15 residues. This chain's CDR3 is CASSKATGRPYEQYF. The CDR3 nucleotides are TGTGCCAGCAGCAAAGCTACAGGAAGGCCCTACGAGCAGTACTTC.

This rearrangement joins TRBV5-6 to TRBJ2-2; 7 nucleotides align to TRBD1. The CDR3 runs 16 residues. The germline V gene encodes CDR1 SGHDT and CDR2 YYEEEE. V shed 4 bases, J shed 0 bases, and the junction held 6 bases outside the gene matches. The CDR3: CASSRGGRSNTGELFF. CDR3 DNA sequence: TGTGCCAGCAGCCGAGGGGGCCGCTCGAACACCGGGGAGCTGTTTTTT.

The chain combines TRBV11-2 with TRBJ2-3; 7 nucleotides match TRBD2. This CDR3 region has 16 residues. Per the germline V gene, CDR1 is SGHAT and CDR2 is FQNNGV. J gave up 5 bases and V 5 bases, and 13 bases lay outside the gene matches. CDR3 region: CASSRYGAGEGDTQYF. The CDR3 region has the DNA TGTGCCAGCAGCCGGTACGGGGCGGGGGAGGGAGATACGCAGTATTTT.